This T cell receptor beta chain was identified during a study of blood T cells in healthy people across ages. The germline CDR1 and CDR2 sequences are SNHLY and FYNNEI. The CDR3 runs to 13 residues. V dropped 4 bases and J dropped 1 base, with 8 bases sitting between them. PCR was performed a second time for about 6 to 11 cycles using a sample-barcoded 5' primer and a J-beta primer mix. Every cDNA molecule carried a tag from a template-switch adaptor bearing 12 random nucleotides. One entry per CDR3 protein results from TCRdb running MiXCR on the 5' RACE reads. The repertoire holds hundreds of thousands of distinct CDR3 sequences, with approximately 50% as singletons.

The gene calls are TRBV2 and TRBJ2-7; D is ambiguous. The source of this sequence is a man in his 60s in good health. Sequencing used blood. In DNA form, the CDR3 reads TGTGCCAGCAGTGTCCAGGCATCCTACGAGCAGTACTTC. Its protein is CASSVQASYEQYF.